Listed here are 14 T cell receptor beta chains from one sample, sequenced in a study of T cell repertoires in cytomegalovirus infection. Their antigens remain unidentified. TCRdb reprocessed the reads via MiXCR and lists one record per CDR3 protein. In the table there are about 740,000 distinct CDR3 sequences, approximately 33% of which are singletons. Sequences were derived from cultured PBMCs, sampled from culture after CMV antigen stimulation. The receptors come from a human donor in good health (CMV status not recorded). Some clones in this sample may be carry-over from other donors' samples.

The J gene is TRBJ2-1, the V gene TRBV5-4, with 10 bases aligning to TRBD1. CDR3 size: 18 residues. Germline-derived CDR1 and CDR2 are SGHNT and YYREEE (reference sequence). Trimming took 4 bases from V and 2 from J; bases not matched to a gene: 12. The CDR3 region is CASSPCDRGPGTYNEQFF. In nucleotides, the CDR3 is TGTGCCAGCAGCCCCTGTGACAGGGGGCCCGGAACCTACAATGAGCAGTTCTTC.

V usage is TRBV28 and J usage is TRBJ1-5; D might be TRBD1 (5 bases). V lost 7 bases and J 6 bases, leaving 16 bases between the germline ends. The length of the CDR3 is 14 residues. Germline CDR1 is MDHEN and CDR2 is SYDVKM. The CDR3 is CASTPGGTGQPQHF. CDR3 nucleotides: TGTGCCAGCACCCCGGGGGGGACGGGTCAGCCCCAGCATTTT.

This sequence joins TRBV19 and TRBJ2-1; 10 nucleotides align to TRBD1. This CDR3 has 13 residues. The trim removed 9 bases at V and 10 bases at J, leaving 9 bases unmatched. The germline V gene encodes CDR1 LNHDA and CDR2 SQIVND (reference sequence). Here the CDR3 reads CASGQGGVTEQFF. Written as DNA, the CDR3 is TGTGCCAGCGGACAGGGGGGGGTGACAGAGCAGTTCTTC.

CDR3 DNA sequence: TGTGCCAGCAAAAGGGACTTGTCAGAGACCCAGTACTTC. This sequence encodes CASKRDLSETQYF. The chain uses TRBV12-3 or TRBV12-4 and TRBJ2-5; D perhaps matches TRBD2 (6 bases). Deletions cut 7 bases from V and 4 bases from J, with 13 bases between. The CDR3 contains 13 residues.

The table lists this clonotype with a count of one. The chain employs TRBV29-1 and TRBJ2-3; D is ambiguous. V lost 4 bases and J 1 base, leaving 12 bases between the germline ends. The CDR3 runs to 14 residues. Germline CDR1 SQVTM, CDR2 ANQGSEA. CDR3 sequence (DNA): TGCAGCGTTGTTGTCCCACGGGGCACAGATACGCAGTATTTT. Encoded protein: CSVVVPRGTDTQYF.

This chain links TRBV7-4 with TRBJ1-1; D might be TRBD1 (6 bases). The CDR3 sequence is 16 residues long. V was trimmed by 6 bases and J by 3 bases, leaving 20 bases between them. In germline, CDR1 is SGHVT, CDR2 SQSDAQ. As DNA, the CDR3 is TGTGCCAGCAGAGGGGGGGAGGGGCGCAGGTACACTGAAGCTTTCTTT. As protein: CASRGGEGRRYTEAFF. The full variable domain, its missing parts supplied by reference TRBV7-4 and TRBJ1-1, is GAGVSQSPRYKVAKRGRDVALRCDSISGHVTLYWYRQTLGQGSEVLTYSQSDAQRDKSGRPSGRFSAERPERSVSTLKIQRTEQGDSAVYLCASRGGEGRRYTEAFFGQGTRLTVV.

V is TRBV4-2 and J is TRBJ2-2; 8 nucleotides align to TRBD2. Germline CDR1 and CDR2: LGHNA and YNFKEQ. CDR3 size: 15 residues. The ends lost 4 bases at V and 11 bases at J; junction bases unmatched: 12. CDR3 residues: CASSLGRGQSHELFF. CDR3 coding DNA: TGTGCCAGCAGCCTCGGGAGGGGTCAAAGTCATGAGCTGTTTTTT.

The V call is TRBV24-1, the J call TRBJ1-4, with D tentatively TRBD1 (5 bases). CDR1 and CDR2 (germline): KGHDR, SFDVKD. The CDR3 runs to 12 residues. Trimming cost V 3 bases and J 14 bases, with 12 bases left between them. CDR3 region: CATSDGPGTLFF. In DNA form, the CDR3 reads TGTGCCACCAGTGATGGGCCCGGGACGCTGTTTTTT.

The chain couples TRBV6-2 or TRBV6-3 to TRBJ2-1; D is ambiguous. Trimming took 0 bases from V and 5 from J, leaving 5 bases between them. Looked up from germline, CDR1 is MNHEY and CDR2 is SVGEGT. This CDR3 region has 13 residues. The CDR3: CASSYSPNNEQFF. The CDR3 nucleotides read TGTGCCAGCAGTTACTCCCCCAACAATGAGCAGTTCTTC.

The sample holds one count of this clonotype. Mismatch with germline at one junction end may stem from a read error. This chain links TRBV19 with TRBJ1-5, with 8 nucleotides matching TRBD1. The CDR3 sequence is 15 residues long. Germline V lookup: CDR1 LNHDA, CDR2 SQIVND (reference sequence). The CDR3 is CASRRTGLSDQPQHF. DNA of the CDR3: TGTGCCAGTCGCCGGACAGGGCTTAGCGATCAGCCCCAGCATTTT.

This clonotype was seen only a few times. In DNA form, the CDR3 reads TGTGCCAGCAGCTTAGTCAGAGGGACAGAGACCCAGTACTTC. Its translation: CASSLVRGTETQYF. V usage is TRBV7-2 and J usage is TRBJ2-5; D possibly uses TRBD1 or TRBD2 (5 bases each). CDR1 is SGHTA, CDR2 FQGNSA, per germline. This CDR3 has 14 amino acids. The V end lost 1 base, the J end lost 4 bases, and 10 bases lay between the germline ends.

In this sample, this clonotype turned up a few times. The chain carries TRBV11-1 and TRBJ2-5; TRBD1 aligns across 7 bases. CDR3 size: 15 residues. Trimming removed 4 bases from V and 4 bases from J; junction bases left unmatched: 9. Germline V gene lookup returns CDR1 SGHAT and CDR2 FQDESV (reference sequence). CDR3 residues: CASSSLGTAGETQYF. As DNA, the CDR3 is TGTGCCAGCAGCTCCCTCGGGACAGCTGGAGAGACCCAGTACTTC. The full variable domain, completed using reference TRBV11-1 and TRBJ2-5, is EAEVAQSPRYKITEKSQAVAFWCDPISGHATLYWYRQILGQGPELLVQFQDESVVDDSQLPKDRFSAERLKGVDSTLKIQPAELGDSAMYLCASSSLGTAGETQYFGPGTRLLVL.

This clonotype has a handful of counts. This chain uses TRBV6-2 or TRBV6-3 with TRBJ1-1, with a possible D match to TRBD1 (6 bases). The germline V gene encodes CDR1 MNHEY and CDR2 SVGEGT. The ends were cut back, 10 bases at V and 4 bases at J, with 19 bases in the middle. This CDR3 spans 14 amino acids. The CDR3 coding sequence is TGTGCCACCTCACCCCCGAGCAGGGGCACTGAAGCTTTCTTT. This translates into CATSPPSRGTEAFF.

The chain has TRBV19 and TRBJ2-1; a weak D match, TRBD1 (5 bases). CDR3 size: 14 residues. V was clipped by 7 bases and J by 6 bases, with 16 bases between them. Germline CDR1 reads LNHDA; CDR2 reads SQIVND (reference sequence). The CDR3 loop is CASTLSQGSNEQFF. CDR3 nucleotide sequence: TGTGCCAGTACCCTATCCCAGGGATCCAATGAGCAGTTCTTC.